This T cell receptor (beta chain) came from a study of blood T cell repertoires in COVID-19. About the research overall: Sources were T cells, B-cell-depleted T cells, or PBMCs; the material itself was cDNA or gDNA.

The data were produced by immunoSEQ multiplex PCR, yet TCRdb's version contains in-frame clones alone and is incomplete. The sample holds about 130,000 clones, around four fifths seen once. The clonotype comes from a man aged 60 to 75 with acute or convalescent COVID-19. Sequenced sample: peripheral blood.

In DNA, the CDR3 is TGTGCCAGCAGCTTGATTACAGGGGGCGACGGCTACACCTTC. Its protein is CASSLITGGDGYTF. The chain joins TRBV7-9 to TRBJ1-2; 9 bases are shared with TRBD1. Losses at the gene ends were 3 bases for V and 8 bases for J; bases not matched to a gene: 7. CDR1 is SEHNR, CDR2 FQNEAQ, per germline (reference sequence). CDR3 size: 14 residues.